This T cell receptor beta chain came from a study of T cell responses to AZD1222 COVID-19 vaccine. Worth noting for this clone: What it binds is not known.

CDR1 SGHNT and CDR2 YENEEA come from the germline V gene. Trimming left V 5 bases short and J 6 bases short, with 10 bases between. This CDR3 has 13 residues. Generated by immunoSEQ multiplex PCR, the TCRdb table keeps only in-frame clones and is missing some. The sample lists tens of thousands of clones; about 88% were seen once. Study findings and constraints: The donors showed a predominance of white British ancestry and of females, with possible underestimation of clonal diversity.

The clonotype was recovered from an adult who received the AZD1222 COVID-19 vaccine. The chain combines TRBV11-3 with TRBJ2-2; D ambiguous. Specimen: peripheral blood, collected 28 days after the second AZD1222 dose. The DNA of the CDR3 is TGTGCCAGCAGCCGAAGATCCGCCGGGGAGCTGTTTTTT. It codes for CASSRRSAGELFF.